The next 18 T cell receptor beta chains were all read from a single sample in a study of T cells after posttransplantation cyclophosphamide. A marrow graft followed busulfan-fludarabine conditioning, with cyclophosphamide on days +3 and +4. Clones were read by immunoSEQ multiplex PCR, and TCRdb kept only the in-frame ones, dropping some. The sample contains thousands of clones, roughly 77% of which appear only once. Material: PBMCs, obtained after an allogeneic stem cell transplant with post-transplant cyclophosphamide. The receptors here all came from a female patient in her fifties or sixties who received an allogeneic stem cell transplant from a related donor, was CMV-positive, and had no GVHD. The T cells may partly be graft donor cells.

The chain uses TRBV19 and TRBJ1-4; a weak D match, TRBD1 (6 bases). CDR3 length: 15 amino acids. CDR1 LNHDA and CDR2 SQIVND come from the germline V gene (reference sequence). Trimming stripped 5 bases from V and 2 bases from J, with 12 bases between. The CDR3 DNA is TGTGCCAGTAGTTCAAGGGGGTCGACTAATGAAAAACTGTTTTTT. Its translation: CASSSRGSTNEKLFF.

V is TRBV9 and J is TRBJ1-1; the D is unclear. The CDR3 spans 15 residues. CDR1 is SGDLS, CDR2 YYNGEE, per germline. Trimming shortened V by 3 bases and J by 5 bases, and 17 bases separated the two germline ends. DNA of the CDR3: TGTGCCAGCAGCGAGGACGGAGGAGGAACGACTGAAGCTTTCTTT. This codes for CASSEDGGGTTEAFF.

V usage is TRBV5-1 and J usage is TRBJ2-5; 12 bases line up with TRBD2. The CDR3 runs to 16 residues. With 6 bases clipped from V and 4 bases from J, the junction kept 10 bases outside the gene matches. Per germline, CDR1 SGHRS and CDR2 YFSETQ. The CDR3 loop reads CASMSSGGAVRETQYF. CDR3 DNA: TGCGCCAGCATGTCTAGCGGGGGGGCTGTTCGAGAGACCCAGTACTTC.

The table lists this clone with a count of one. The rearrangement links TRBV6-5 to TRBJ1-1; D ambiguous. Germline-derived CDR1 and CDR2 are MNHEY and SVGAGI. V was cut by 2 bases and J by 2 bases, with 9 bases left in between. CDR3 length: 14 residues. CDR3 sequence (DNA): TGTGCCAGCAGTTACGCAGTGGCAAACACTGAAGCTTTCTTT. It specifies CASSYAVANTEAFF.

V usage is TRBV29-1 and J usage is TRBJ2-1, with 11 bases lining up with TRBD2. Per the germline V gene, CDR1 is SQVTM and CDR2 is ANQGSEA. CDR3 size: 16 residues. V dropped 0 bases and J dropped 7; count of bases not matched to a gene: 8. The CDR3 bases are TGCAGCGTTGAAGATCCTTGGGGGACTAGCGGAAATGAGCAGTTCTTC. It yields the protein CSVEDPWGTSGNEQFF.

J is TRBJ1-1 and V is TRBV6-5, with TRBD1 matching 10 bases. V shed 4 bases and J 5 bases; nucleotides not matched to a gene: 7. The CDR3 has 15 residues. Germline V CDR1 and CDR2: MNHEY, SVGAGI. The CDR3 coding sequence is TGTGCCAGCAGTTCTCCCCGACAGGGGGCGACTGAAGCTTTCTTT. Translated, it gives CASSSPRQGATEAFF.

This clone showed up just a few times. CDR3 loop: CASSPTGGGSPLHF. As DNA, the CDR3 is TGTGCCAGCAGTCCAACAGGGGGCGGCTCACCCCTCCACTTT. The V gene is TRBV27, the J gene TRBJ1-6; TRBD1 matches 9 bases. The ends lost 5 bases at V and 10 bases at J; junction bases unmatched: 6. Germline assignment: CDR1 MNHEY and CDR2 SMNVEV (reference sequence). CDR3 length equals 14 residues.

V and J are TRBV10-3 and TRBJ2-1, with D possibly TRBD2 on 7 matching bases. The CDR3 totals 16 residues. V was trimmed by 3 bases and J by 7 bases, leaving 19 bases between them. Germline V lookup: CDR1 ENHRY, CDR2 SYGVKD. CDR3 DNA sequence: TGTGCCATCAGTGATGCCTTCGGTGGGGGGGCAAATGAGCAGTTCTTC. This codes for CAISDAFGGGANEQFF.

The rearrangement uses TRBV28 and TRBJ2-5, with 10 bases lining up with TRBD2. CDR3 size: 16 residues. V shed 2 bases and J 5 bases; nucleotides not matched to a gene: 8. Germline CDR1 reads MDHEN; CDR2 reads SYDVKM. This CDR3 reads CASSLTQAGGPETQYF. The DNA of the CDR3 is TGTGCCAGCAGTTTAACCCAAGCGGGGGGGCCTGAGACCCAGTACTTC.

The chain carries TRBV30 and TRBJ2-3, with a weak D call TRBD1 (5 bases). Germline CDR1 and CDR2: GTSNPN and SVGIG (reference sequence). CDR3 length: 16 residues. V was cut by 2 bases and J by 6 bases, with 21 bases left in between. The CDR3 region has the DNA TGTGCCTGGAGTCCGAACCCATCCCAGGGTTCCGATACGCAGTATTTT. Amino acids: CAWSPNPSQGSDTQYF. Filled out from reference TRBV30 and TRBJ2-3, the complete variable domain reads SQTIHQWPATLVQPVGSPLSLECTVEGTSNPNLYWYRQAAGRGLQLLFYSVGIGQISSEVPQNLSASRPQDRQFILSSKKLLLSDSGFYLCAWSPNPSQGSDTQYFGPGTRLTVL.

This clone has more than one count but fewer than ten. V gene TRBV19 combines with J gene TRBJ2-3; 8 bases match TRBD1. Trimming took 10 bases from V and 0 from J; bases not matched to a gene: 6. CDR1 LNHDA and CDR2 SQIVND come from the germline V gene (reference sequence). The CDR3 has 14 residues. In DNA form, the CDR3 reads TGTGCCACTAGGACAGGGATGAGCACAGATACGCAGTATTTT. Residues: CATRTGMSTDTQYF.

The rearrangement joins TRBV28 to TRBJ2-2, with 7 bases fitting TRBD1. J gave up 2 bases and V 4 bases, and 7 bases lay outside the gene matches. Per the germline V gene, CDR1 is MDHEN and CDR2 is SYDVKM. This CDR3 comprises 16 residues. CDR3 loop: CASSSPGTDNTGELFF. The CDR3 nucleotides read TGTGCCAGCAGTTCGCCAGGGACAGATAACACCGGGGAGCTGTTTTTT.

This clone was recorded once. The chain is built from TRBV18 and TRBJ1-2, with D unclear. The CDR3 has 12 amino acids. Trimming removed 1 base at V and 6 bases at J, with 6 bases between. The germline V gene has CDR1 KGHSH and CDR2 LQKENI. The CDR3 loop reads CASSPREDGYTF. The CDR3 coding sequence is TGTGCCAGCTCACCACGGGAGGATGGCTACACCTTC.

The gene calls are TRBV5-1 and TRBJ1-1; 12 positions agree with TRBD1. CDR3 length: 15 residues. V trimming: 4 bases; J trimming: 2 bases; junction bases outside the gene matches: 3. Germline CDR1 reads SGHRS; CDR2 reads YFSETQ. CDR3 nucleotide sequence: TGCGCCAGCAGCGCCGGGACAGGGGGCAACACTGAAGCTTTCTTT. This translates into CASSAGTGGNTEAFF.

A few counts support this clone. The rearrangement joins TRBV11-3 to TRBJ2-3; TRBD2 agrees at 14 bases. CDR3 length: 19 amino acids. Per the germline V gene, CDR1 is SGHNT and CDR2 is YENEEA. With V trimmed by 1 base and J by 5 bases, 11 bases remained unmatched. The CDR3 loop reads CASSLGGPGLAGERDTQYF. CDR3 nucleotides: TGTGCCAGCAGCTTAGGGGGTCCGGGACTAGCGGGAGAGAGAGATACGCAGTATTTT.

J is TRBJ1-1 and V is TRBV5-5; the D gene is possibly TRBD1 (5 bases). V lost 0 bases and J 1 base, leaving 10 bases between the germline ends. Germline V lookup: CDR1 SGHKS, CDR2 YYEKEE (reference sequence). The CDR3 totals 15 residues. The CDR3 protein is CASSLGKTGNTEAFF. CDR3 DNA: TGTGCCAGCAGCTTGGGAAAAACAGGGAACACTGAAGCTTTCTTT.

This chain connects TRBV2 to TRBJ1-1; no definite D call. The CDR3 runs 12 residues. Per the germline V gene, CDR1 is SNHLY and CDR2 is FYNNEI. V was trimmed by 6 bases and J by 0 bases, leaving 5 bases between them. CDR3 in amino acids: CASRYLNTEAFF. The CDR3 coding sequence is TGTGCCAGCAGGTACTTGAACACTGAAGCTTTCTTT.

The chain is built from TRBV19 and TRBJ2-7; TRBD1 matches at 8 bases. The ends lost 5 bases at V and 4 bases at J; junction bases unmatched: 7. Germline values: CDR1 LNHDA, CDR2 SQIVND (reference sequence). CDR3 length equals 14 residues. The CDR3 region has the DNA TGTGCCAGTAGTCCCTCGACAGGGGCGTACGAGCAGTACTTC. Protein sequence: CASSPSTGAYEQYF.